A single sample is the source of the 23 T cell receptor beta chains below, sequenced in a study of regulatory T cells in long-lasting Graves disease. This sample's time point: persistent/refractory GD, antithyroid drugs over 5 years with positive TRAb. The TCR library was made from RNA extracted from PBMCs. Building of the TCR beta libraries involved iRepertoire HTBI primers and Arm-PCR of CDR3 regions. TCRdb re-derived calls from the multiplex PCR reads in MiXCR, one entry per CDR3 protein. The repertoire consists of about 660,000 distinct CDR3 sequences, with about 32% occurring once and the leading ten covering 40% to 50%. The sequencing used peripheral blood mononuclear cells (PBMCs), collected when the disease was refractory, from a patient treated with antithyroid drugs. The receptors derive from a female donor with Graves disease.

CDR3 nucleotides: TGTGCCACCAGCAACAGGGGGCAAAATTCACCCCTCCACTTT. This sequence encodes CATSNRGQNSPLHF. The rearrangement links TRBV15 to TRBJ1-6, with 9 nucleotides matching TRBD1. This CDR3 comprises 14 residues. Germline loops: CDR1 LNHNV, CDR2 YYDKDF (reference sequence). V lost 4 bases to trimming and J lost 7 bases; unmatched junction nucleotides: 2.

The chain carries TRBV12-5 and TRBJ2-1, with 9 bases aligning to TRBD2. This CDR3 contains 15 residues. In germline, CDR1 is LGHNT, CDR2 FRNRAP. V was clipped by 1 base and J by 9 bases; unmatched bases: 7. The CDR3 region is CASGLDGTSTPEQFF. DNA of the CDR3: TGTGCTAGTGGTTTGGACGGGACTAGCACTCCTGAGCAGTTCTTC. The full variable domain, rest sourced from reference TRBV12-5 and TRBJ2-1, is DARVTQTPRHKVTEMGQEVTMRCQPILGHNTVFWYRQTMMQGLELLAYFRNRAPLDDSGMPKDRFSAEMPDATLATLKIQPSEPRDSAVYFCASGLDGTSTPEQFFGPGTRLTVL.

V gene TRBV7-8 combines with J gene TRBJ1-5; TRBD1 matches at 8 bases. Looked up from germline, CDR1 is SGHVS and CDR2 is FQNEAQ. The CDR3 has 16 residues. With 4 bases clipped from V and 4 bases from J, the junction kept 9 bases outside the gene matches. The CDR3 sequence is CASSSIPGTGNQPQHF. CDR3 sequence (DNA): TGTGCCAGCAGCTCAATCCCTGGGACAGGAAATCAGCCCCAGCATTTT.

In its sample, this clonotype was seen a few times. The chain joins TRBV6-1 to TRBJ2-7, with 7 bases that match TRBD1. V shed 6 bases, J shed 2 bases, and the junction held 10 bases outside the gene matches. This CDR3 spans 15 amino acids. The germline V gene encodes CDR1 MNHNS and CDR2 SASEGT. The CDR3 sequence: CASRDLKGTAYEQYF. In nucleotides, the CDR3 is TGTGCCAGCAGGGACCTGAAAGGGACAGCCTACGAGCAGTACTTC.

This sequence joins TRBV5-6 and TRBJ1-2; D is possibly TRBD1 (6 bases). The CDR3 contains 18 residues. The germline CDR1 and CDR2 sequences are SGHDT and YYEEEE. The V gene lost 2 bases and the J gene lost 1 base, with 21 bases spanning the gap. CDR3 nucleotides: TGTGCCAGCAGCTTTCAGGCCCAATTGGGAGGGGGTAACTATGGCTACACCTTC. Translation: CASSFQAQLGGGNYGYTF.

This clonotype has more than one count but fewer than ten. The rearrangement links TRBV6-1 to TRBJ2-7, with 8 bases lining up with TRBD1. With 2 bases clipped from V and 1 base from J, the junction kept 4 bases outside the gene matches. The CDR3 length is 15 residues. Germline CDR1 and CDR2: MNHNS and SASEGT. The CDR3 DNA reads TGTGCCAGCAGTGAAATCCGGGACAGGTCCTACGAGCAGTACTTC. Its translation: CASSEIRDRSYEQYF.

CDR3 in DNA: TGCGCCAGCAGCTCCTCCGGGACAGGGAGGACCCAGTACTTC. Its translation is CASSSSGTGRTQYF. The chain employs TRBV5-1 and TRBJ2-5, with 9 bases aligning to TRBD1. After removal of 3 bases from V and 7 bases from J, the junction contained 7 bases not matched to a gene. The length of the CDR3 is 14 residues. Germline V lookup: CDR1 SGHRS, CDR2 YFSETQ.

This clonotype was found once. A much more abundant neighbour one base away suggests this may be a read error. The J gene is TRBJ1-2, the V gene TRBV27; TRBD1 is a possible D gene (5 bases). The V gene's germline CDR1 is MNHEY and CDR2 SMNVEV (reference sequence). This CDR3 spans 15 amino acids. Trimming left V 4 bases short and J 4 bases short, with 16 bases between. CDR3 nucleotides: TGTGCCAGCAGTTCAGGACGGGGCCAAGGCTATGGCTACACCTTC. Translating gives CASSSGRGQGYGYTF.

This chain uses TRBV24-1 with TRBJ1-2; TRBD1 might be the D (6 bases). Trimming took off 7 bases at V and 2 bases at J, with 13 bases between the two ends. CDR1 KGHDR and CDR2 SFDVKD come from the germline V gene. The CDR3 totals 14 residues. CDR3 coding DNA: TGTGCCACCAGCGGAGGGACACCGAACTATGGCTACACCTTC. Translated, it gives CATSGGTPNYGYTF.

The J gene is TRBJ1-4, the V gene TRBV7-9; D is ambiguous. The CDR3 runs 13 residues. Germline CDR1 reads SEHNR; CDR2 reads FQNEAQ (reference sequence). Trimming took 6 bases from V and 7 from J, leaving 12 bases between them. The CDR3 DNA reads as TGTGCCAGCAGTCTCGGACGGAGTGAAAAACTGTTTTTT. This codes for CASSLGRSEKLFF.

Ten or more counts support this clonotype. In DNA form, the CDR3 reads TGTGCCAGCAGTCGAGAGACCCAGTACTTC. Amino acid sequence: CASSRETQYF. The V and J genes are TRBV7-9 and TRBJ2-5; unclear D gene. Trimming left V 6 bases short and J 4 bases short, with 3 bases between. There are 10 residues in the CDR3. Germline V gives CDR1 SEHNR, CDR2 FQNEAQ (reference sequence). Full variable domain (rest looked up from reference TRBV7-9 and TRBJ2-5): DTGVSQNPRHKITKRGQNVTFRCDPISEHNRLYWYRQTLGQGPEFLTYFQNEAQLEKSRLLSDRFSAERPKGSFSTLEIQRTEQGDSAMYLCASSRETQYFGPGTRLLVL.

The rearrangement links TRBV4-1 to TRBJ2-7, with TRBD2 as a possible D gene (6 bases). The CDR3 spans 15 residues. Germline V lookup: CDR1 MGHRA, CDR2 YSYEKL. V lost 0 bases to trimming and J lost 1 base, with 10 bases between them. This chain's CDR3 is CASSQETSRSYEQYF. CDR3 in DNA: TGCGCCAGCAGCCAAGAAACTAGCAGGTCCTACGAGCAGTACTTC.

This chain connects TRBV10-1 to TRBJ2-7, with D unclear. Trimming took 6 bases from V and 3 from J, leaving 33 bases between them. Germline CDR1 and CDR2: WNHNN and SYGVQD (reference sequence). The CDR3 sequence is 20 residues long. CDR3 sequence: CASRRRILPYYLAWFYEQYF. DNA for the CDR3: TGCGCCAGCAGGAGACGGATACTCCCCTATTACTTGGCCTGGTTCTACGAGCAGTACTTC.

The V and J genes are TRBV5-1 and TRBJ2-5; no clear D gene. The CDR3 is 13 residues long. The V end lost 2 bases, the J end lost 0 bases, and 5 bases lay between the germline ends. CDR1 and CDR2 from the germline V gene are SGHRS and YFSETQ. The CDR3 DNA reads TGCGCCAGCAGCTTCCAGGACCAAGAGACCCAGTACTTC. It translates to CASSFQDQETQYF. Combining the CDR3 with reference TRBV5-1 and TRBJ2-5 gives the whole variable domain KAGVTQTPRYLIKTRGQQVTLSCSPISGHRSVSWYQQTPGQGLQFLFEYFSETQRNKGNFPGRFSGRQFSNSRSEMNVSTLELGDSALYLCASSFQDQETQYFGPGTRLLVL.

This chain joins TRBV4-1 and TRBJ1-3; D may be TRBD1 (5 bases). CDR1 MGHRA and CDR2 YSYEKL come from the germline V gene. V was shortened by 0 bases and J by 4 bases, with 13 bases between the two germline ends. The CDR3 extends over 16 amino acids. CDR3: CASSQDLGVAGNTIYF. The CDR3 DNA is TGCGCCAGCAGCCAAGACCTAGGGGTGGCCGGAAACACCATATATTTT.

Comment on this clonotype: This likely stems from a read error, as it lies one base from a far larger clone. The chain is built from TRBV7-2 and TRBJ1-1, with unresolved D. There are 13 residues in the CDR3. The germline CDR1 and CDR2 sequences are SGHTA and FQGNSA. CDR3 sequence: CASSVEMNIEAFF. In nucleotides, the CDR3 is TGTGCCAGCAGCGTAGAGATGAACATTGAAGCTTTCTTT.

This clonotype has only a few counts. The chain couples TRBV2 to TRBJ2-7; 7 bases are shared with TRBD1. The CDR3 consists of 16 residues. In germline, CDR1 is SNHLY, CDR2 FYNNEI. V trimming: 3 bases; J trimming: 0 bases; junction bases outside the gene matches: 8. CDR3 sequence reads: CASSDPGTAISYEQYF. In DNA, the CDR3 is TGTGCCAGCAGTGATCCCGGGACAGCTATCTCCTACGAGCAGTACTTC.

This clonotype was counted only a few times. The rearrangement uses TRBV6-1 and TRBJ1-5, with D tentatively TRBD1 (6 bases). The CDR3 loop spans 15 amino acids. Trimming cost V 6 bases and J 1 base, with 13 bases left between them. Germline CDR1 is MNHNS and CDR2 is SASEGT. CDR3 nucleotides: TGTGCCAGCAGGCCCGGGACAACCAGCAATCAGCCCCAGCATTTT. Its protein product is CASRPGTTSNQPQHF.

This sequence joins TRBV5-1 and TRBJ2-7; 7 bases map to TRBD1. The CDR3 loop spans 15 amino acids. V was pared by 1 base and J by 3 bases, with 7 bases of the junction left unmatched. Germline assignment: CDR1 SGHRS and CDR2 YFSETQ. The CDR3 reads CASSLIEGQFYEQYF. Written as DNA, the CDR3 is TGCGCCAGCAGCTTGATCGAGGGACAGTTCTACGAGCAGTACTTC.

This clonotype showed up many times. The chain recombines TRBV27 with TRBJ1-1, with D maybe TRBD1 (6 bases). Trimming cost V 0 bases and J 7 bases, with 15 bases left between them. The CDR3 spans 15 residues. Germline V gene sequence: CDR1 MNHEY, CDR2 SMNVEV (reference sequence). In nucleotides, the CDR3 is TGTGCCAGCAGTTTATCGCCTACAGGGACCGGTGAAGCTTTCTTT. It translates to CASSLSPTGTGEAFF.

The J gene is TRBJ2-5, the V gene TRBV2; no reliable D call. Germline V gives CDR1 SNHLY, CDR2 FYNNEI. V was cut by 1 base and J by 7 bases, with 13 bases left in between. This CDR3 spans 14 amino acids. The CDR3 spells CASSEVRTVGTQYF. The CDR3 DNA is TGTGCCAGCAGTGAAGTTCGAACAGTAGGGACCCAGTACTTC.

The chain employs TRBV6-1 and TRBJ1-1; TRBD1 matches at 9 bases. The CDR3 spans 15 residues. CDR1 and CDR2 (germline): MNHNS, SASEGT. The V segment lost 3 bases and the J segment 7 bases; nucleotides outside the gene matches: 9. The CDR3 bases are TGTGCCAGCAGTGACTTCTACAGGGGGCGTTTTGAAGCTTTCTTT. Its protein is CASSDFYRGRFEAFF.

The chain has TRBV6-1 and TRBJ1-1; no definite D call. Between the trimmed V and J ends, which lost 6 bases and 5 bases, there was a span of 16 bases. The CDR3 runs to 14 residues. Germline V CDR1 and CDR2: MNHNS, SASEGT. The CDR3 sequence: CASSSGPTKTEAFF. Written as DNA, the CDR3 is TGTGCCAGCAGCTCCGGGCCCACGAAGACTGAAGCTTTCTTT.